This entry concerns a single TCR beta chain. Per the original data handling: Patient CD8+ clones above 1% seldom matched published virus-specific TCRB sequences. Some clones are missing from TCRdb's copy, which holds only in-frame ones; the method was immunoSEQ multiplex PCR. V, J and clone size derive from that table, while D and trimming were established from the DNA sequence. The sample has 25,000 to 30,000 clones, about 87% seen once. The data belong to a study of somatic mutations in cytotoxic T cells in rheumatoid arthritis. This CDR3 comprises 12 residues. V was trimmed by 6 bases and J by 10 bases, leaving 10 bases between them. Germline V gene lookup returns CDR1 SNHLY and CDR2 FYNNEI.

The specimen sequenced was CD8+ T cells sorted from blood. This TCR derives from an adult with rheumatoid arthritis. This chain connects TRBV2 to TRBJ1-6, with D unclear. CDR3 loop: CASRLYGSPLHF. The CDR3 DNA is TGTGCCAGCAGACTTTACGGGTCACCCCTCCACTTT.